This T cell receptor beta chain was documented in a study of T cell responses to AZD1222 COVID-19 vaccine. Only in-frame clones appear in the TCRdb table, and some are missing; sequencing was by immunoSEQ multiplex PCR. Seen here are 95,000 to 100,000 clones, about 86% observed once, and the top ten hold 1.2% to 1.5%. A note on this clone: The antigen is unknown.

Study-level findings and limits: Seropositive status at baseline applied to only a handful of AZD1222 recipients. Donors, mostly white British, included more females; clonal diversity was possibly underestimated. Close to half of spike-specific TCRs reportedly recognize unmutated variant regions.

Per germline, CDR1 MDHEN and CDR2 SYDVKM. V dropped 2 bases and J dropped 7 bases, with 18 bases sitting between them. This CDR3 region has 16 residues. Specimen: peripheral blood, collected on day 0 of AZD1222 vaccination. This clonotype originated in an adult in good health. The chain uses TRBV28 and TRBJ1-5, with a possible D match to TRBD1 (5 bases). CDR3 loop: CASSLHSQGTRQPQHF. The CDR3 DNA is TGTGCCAGCAGTTTACATTCCCAGGGTACGCGACAGCCCCAGCATTTT.